Shown below are 8 T cell receptor beta chains from a single sample sequenced in a study of T cell responses to AZD1222 COVID-19 vaccine. Only in-frame clones appear in the TCRdb table, and some are missing; sequencing was by immunoSEQ multiplex PCR. The top ten clones hold more than 15% of a sample with about 100,000 clones, 87% of them seen once. The sample in question was peripheral blood, obtained on day 0 of AZD1222 vaccination. Receptors originate from an adult in good health.

CDR3 nucleotide sequence: TGTGCCAGCAGCTTAATCGGAGGGGTTACCTACAATGAGCAGTTCTTC. It translates to CASSLIGGVTYNEQFF. The chain combines TRBV7-8 with TRBJ2-1, with D possibly being TRBD2 (6 bases). The CDR3 length is 16 residues. Trimming pared 2 bases from V and 2 bases from J, leaving 13 bases between. Germline V gene data show CDR1 as SGHVS and CDR2 as FQNEAQ.

The CDR3 sequence: CASSLTDATNEKLFF. The CDR3 nucleotides read TGCGCCAGCAGCTTAACCGACGCAACTAATGAAAAACTGTTTTTT. J is TRBJ1-4 and V is TRBV5-1, with unresolved D. The germline gives CDR1 SGHRS, CDR2 YFSETQ. The CDR3 is 15 residues long. Trimming pared 2 bases from V and 0 bases from J, leaving 8 bases between. The full variable domain, its missing parts supplied by reference TRBV5-1 and TRBJ1-4, is KAGVTQTPRYLIKTRGQQVTLSCSPISGHRSVSWYQQTPGQGLQFLFEYFSETQRNKGNFPGRFSGRQFSNSRSEMNVSTLELGDSALYLCASSLTDATNEKLFFGSGTQLSVL.

This chain uses TRBV12-5 with TRBJ2-7; TRBD2 matches at 11 bases. Germline loops: CDR1 LGHNT, CDR2 FRNRAP. The ends lost 6 bases at V and 2 bases at J; junction bases unmatched: 9. This CDR3 contains 16 residues. This CDR3 reads CASGPGTSGLPYEQYF. CDR3 sequence (DNA): TGTGCTAGTGGCCCAGGGACTAGCGGACTCCCCTACGAGCAGTACTTC.

This clone was counted a single time. V gene TRBV5-1 combines with J gene TRBJ2-7; D unclear. Trimming cost V 3 bases and J 1 base, with 8 bases left between them. CDR1 is SGHRS, CDR2 YFSETQ, per germline. The CDR3 length is 13 residues. This chain's CDR3 is CASSSTSSYEQYF. DNA of the CDR3: TGCGCCAGCAGCTCCACCTCATCCTACGAGCAGTACTTC.

The V call is TRBV27, the J call TRBJ2-7; weak D call: TRBD1 (6 bases). The CDR3 consists of 15 residues. CDR1 MNHEY and CDR2 SMNVEV come from the germline V gene (reference sequence). Trimming shortened V by 5 bases and J by 4 bases, and 18 bases separated the two germline ends. The CDR3 sequence: CASSPSGHTEYEQYF. DNA for the CDR3: TGTGCCAGCAGTCCCTCGGGACACACTGAGTACGAGCAGTACTTC.

The chain couples TRBV9 to TRBJ2-2, with 7 bases matching TRBD1. There are 14 residues in the CDR3. CDR1 is SGDLS, CDR2 YYNGEE, per germline. The V segment lost 2 bases and the J segment 4 bases; nucleotides outside the gene matches: 2. The CDR3 DNA follows: TGTGCCAGCAGCGTCGGACAGGCCACCGGGGAGCTGTTTTTT. This gives the protein CASSVGQATGELFF.

This rearrangement joins TRBV7-2 to TRBJ1-5, with D hard to call. V lost 2 bases and J 1 base, leaving 9 bases between the germline ends. The CDR3 sequence is 15 residues long. CDR1 is SGHTA, CDR2 FQGNSA, per germline. CDR3 loop: CASSLKGGSNQPQHF. In nucleotides, the CDR3 is TGTGCCAGCAGCTTAAAAGGAGGGAGCAATCAGCCCCAGCATTTT.

The chain links TRBV28 to TRBJ2-7; D possibly corresponds to TRBD1 (5 bases). Germline CDR1 and CDR2: MDHEN and SYDVKM. The CDR3 spans 15 residues. Deletions cut 8 bases from V and 3 bases from J, with 20 bases between. The CDR3 bases are TGTGCCAGCTCTCCTAGGGGTAATGAGCTCTACGAGCAGTACTTC. Translation: CASSPRGNELYEQYF.